The entry below gives a single TCR beta chain sequence along with its context. Its antigen is unknown. Assay used: immunoSEQ multiplex PCR; TCRdb lists only in-frame clones, some missing. This repertoire shows 86,000 or so clones, under 95% found once; its top ten account for around 3%. The source of the sample is a study of T cell responses to AZD1222 COVID-19 vaccine. Study-level findings and limits: The study found vaccine-associated CD4 TCRs spanning spike, dominant at 160-218 and 743-854. Sampling that yielded the repertoires occurred only after the peak T cell response.

The CDR3 length is 17 residues. Germline V gene lookup returns CDR1 MGHRA and CDR2 YSYEKL. Trimming removed 1 base from V and 3 bases from J, with 19 bases in between. The sequences come from peripheral blood, collected on day 0 of AZD1222 vaccination. The V gene is TRBV4-1, the J gene TRBJ2-7; possible D gene TRBD2, 5 bases. The clonotype was recovered from an adult in good health. The CDR3 is CASSQVFSRGQDYEQYF. The CDR3 DNA sequence: TGCGCCAGCAGCCAAGTCTTTTCCCGCGGGCAAGACTACGAGCAGTACTTC.